The source of this TCR beta chain is a study of T cells in Graves' hyperthyroidism and ophthalmopathy. This clonotype was counted a few times. The source material, RNA transcripts, was used to amplify TCR beta CDR3 regions. Primed by the HTBI set, a first-round RT-PCR was run on the TCR CDR3. TCRdb reanalysed the multiplex PCR reads using MiXCR and keeps one entry per CDR3 protein. The table lists under 350,000 distinct CDR3 sequences, 10% to 15% of them singletons, with 7.5% to 8% in the top ten. This receptor was taken from a woman aged 30 to 39 with Graves' hyperthyroidism that later progressed to Graves' ophthalmopathy. Sample: blood.

The CDR3 region has the DNA TGTGCCAGCAGCTCCGGGACCAATACCTACAATGAGCAGTTCTTC. Protein sequence: CASSSGTNTYNEQFF. The rearrangement links TRBV6-2 or TRBV6-3 to TRBJ2-1; D may be TRBD1 or TRBD2 (5 bases each). This CDR3 has 15 residues. Trimming stripped 6 bases from V and 2 bases from J, with 14 bases between. The germline V gene has CDR1 MNHEY and CDR2 SVGEGT.